Ten or more counts support the clone carrying this T cell receptor beta chain. Libraries from naive CD8 cells were generated from approximately 20,000 to 1,000,000 sorted cells (with 10%, 30% or 50% RNA). Based on a CD8+CD4-CCR7+CD45RA+ profile, naive CD8 T cells were sorted. TCRdb re-called the PCR reads through MiXCR, storing one row per CDR3 protein. The sample has about 640,000 distinct CDR3 sequences; nearly 20% are singletons. CDR3 size: 14 residues. V lost 4 bases, J lost 7 bases, and 17 bases lay in between. CDR1 and CDR2 (germline): MNHEY, SMNVEV (reference sequence). These data originate in a study of molecular identifiers for immune sequencing clone quantification.

The V and J genes are TRBV27 and TRBJ2-7; tentatively, D is TRBD2 (6 bases). The specimen was naive CD8+ T cells from blood, with Jurkat cell RNA spiked in. As for subset: FACS-sorted CD8+CD4-CCR7+CD45RA+ naive T cells. The receptor's source is a human donor in good health. Some libraries in this study had Jurkat cell RNA spiked in. The CDR3 DNA reads TGTGCCAGCAGTTCAAGGACGGGGGAGAGGGAGCAGTACTTC. It yields the protein CASSSRTGEREQYF.